Listed below are T cell receptor beta chains from one sample, sequenced in a study of blood T cell repertoires in COVID-19. Repertoires were generated with immunoSEQ multiplex PCR, while TCRdb's copy carries only in-frame clones and drops some. This table holds around 140,000 clones, around 90% found once. Specimen: peripheral blood. Every receptor here comes from a woman between 50 and 59 years old with acute or convalescent COVID-19. The CDR3 runs from the conserved cysteine through the conserved F or W. Fields, in order: V gene, clone size, D gene, J gene, CDR3 protein, CDR3 DNA. A D gene is named only where the DNA matches it firmly. Rows may omit the clone size; those that give it use once, few, many or a size class.

>TRBV19|few|TRBD1|TRBJ1-5
CASSSHYRGSQPQHF
TGTGCCAGTAGTAGCCATTACAGGGGCTCTCAGCCCCAGCATTTT
>TRBV6-5|once|.|TRBJ2-7
CASILAPRYEQYF
TGTGCCAGCATCCTGGCCCCCCGATACGAGCAGTACTTC
>TRBV9|once|.|TRBJ1-4
CASSVMGHSATNEKLFF
TGTGCCAGCAGCGTAATGGGACATAGTGCAACTAATGAAAAACTGTTTTTT
>TRBV5-1|once|.|TRBJ1-4
CASSLNFADSNEKLFF
TGCGCCAGCAGCTTGAATTTTGCGGACAGCAATGAAAAACTGTTTTTT
>TRBV30|.|.|TRBJ1-6
CAWARRRSSYNSPLHF
TGTGCCTGGGCGCGGCGGCGGAGCTCCTATAATTCACCCCTCCACTTT
>TRBV5-1|few|TRBD2|TRBJ2-1
CASSPAGLAGFNEQFF
TGCGCCAGCAGCCCAGCGGGACTAGCGGGATTCAATGAGCAGTTCTTC
>TRBV3-1/TRBV3-2|.|TRBD2|TRBJ2-7
CASSPWRGGPYEQYF
TGTGCCAGCAGCCCCTGGCGGGGGGGGCCCTACGAGCAGTACTTC
>TRBV18|.|TRBD1|TRBJ1-2
CASSSGQGYGYTF
TGTGCCAGCTCATCAGGACAGGGCTATGGCTACACCTTC
>TRBV30|once|.|TRBJ2-1
CAWSPTSEQFF
TGTGCCTGGAGTCCCACAAGTGAGCAGTTCTTC
>TRBV28|once|TRBD2|TRBJ2-2
CASGLAGPGELFF
TGTGCCAGCGGACTAGCGGGGCCCGGGGAGCTGTTTTTT
>TRBV6-5|.|.|TRBJ1-2
CASNGDYGYTF
TGTGCCAGCAACGGGGACTATGGCTACACCTTC
>TRBV3-1/TRBV3-2|.|TRBD1|TRBJ1-3
CASSLGTGGNTIYF
TGTGCCAGCAGCCTCGGGACAGGGGGAAACACCATATATTTT
>TRBV4-1|few|TRBD1|TRBJ1-5
CASSQAGQGGQPQHF
TGCGCCAGCAGCCAAGCCGGACAGGGAGGTCAGCCCCAGCATTTT
>TRBV27|.|TRBD2|TRBJ2-7
CASSLSSSGPYEQYF
TGTGCCAGCAGTTTATCCTCTAGCGGGCCTTACGAGCAGTACTTC